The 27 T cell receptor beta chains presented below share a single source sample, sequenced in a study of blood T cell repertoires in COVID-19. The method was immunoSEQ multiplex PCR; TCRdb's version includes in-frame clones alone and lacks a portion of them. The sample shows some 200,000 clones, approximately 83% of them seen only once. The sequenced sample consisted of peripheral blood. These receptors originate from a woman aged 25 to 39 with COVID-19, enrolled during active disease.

This CDR3 is CASSPKQGENEQFF. The CDR3 DNA sequence: TGTGCCAGCTCACCAAAACAGGGGGAAAATGAGCAGTTCTTC. V is TRBV18 and J is TRBJ2-1, with 8 bases aligning to TRBD1. Trimming cost V 2 bases and J 7 bases; bases outside gene matches: 4. Germline V CDR1 and CDR2: KGHSH, LQKENI. The CDR3 covers 14 residues.

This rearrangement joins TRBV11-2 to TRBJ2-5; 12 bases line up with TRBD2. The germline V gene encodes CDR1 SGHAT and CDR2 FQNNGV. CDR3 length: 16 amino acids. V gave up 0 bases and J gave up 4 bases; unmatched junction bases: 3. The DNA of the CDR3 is TGTGCCAGCAGCTTAGAAAGACTAGCGGGAGTAGAGACCCAGTACTTC. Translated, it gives CASSLERLAGVETQYF.

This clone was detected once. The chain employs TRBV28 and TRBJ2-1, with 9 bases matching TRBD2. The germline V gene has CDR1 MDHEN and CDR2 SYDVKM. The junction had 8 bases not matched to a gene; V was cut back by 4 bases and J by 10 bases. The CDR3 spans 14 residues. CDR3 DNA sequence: TGTGCCAGCAGTTCTCTAGCGGGACGAGAGGAGCAGTTCTTC. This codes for CASSSLAGREEQFF.

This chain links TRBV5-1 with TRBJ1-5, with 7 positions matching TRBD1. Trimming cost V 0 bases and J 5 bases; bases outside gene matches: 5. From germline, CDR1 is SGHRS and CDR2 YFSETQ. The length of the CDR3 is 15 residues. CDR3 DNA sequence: TGCGCCAGCAGCTTGGAGGGACAGCCGGATCAGCCCCAGCATTTT. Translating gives CASSLEGQPDQPQHF.

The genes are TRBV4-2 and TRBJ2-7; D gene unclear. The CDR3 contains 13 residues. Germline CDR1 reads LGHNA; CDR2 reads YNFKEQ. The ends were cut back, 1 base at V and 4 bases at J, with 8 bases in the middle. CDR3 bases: TGTGCCAGCAGCCAAGTGGAGACTTACGAGCAGTACTTC. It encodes CASSQVETYEQYF.

Written as DNA, the CDR3 is TGTGCCAGCTCACCACCTGGGCACTATGGCTACACCTTC. Translation gives CASSPPGHYGYTF. V and J are TRBV18 and TRBJ1-2; D is unclear. V was pared by 0 bases and J by 3 bases, with 5 bases between. This CDR3 contains 13 residues. Germline V gene sequence: CDR1 KGHSH, CDR2 LQKENI.

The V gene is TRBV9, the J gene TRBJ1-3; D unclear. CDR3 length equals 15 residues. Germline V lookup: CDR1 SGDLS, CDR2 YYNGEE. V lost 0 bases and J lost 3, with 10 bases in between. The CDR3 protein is CASSVETFRGNTIYF. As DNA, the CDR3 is TGTGCCAGCAGCGTAGAAACTTTTCGTGGAAACACCATATATTTT.

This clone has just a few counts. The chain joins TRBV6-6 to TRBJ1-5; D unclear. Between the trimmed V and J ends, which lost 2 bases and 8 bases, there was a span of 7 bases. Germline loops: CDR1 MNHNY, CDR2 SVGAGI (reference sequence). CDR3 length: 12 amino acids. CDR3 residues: CASSYTLEPQHF. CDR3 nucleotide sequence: TGTGCCAGCAGTTACACTTTAGAGCCCCAGCATTTT.

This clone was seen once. CDR3 bases: TGTGCCAGCAGCTTCGGGATCAGGGGCCTTAATTCACCCCTCCACTTT. The encoded protein is CASSFGIRGLNSPLHF. The chain has TRBV7-2 and TRBJ1-6, with a weak D call TRBD1 (6 bases). CDR1 is SGHTA, CDR2 FQGNSA, per germline. V lost 3 bases, J lost 6 bases, and 15 bases lay in between. This CDR3 contains 16 residues.

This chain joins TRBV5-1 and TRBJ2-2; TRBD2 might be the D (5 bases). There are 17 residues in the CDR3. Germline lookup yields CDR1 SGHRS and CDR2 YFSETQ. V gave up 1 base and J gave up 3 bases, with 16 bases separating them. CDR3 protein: CASSLYGPGLDTGELFF. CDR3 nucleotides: TGCGCCAGCAGCTTGTACGGGCCCGGACTTGACACCGGGGAGCTGTTTTTT. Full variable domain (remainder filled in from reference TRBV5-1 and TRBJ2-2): KAGVTQTPRYLIKTRGQQVTLSCSPISGHRSVSWYQQTPGQGLQFLFEYFSETQRNKGNFPGRFSGRQFSNSRSEMNVSTLELGDSALYLCASSLYGPGLDTGELFFGEGSRLTVL.

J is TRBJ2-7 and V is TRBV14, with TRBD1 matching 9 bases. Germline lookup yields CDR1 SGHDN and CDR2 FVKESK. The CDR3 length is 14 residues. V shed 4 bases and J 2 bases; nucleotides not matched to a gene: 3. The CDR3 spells CASSLGTGPYEQYF. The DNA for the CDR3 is TGTGCCAGCAGCCTTGGGACAGGGCCCTACGAGCAGTACTTC.

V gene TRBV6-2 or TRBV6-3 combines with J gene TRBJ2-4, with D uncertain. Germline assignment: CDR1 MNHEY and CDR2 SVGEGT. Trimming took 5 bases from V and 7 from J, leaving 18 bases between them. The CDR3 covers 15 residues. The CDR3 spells CASSAFETPENIQYF. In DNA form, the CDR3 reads TGTGCCAGCAGTGCCTTCGAGACTCCGGAGAACATTCAGTACTTC.

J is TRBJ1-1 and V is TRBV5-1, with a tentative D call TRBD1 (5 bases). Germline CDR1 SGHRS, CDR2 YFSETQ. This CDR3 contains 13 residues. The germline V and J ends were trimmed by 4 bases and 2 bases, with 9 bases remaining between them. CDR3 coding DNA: TGCGCCAGCAGCATAGACAGTAACACTGAAGCTTTCTTT. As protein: CASSIDSNTEAFF. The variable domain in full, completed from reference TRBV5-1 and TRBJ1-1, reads KAGVTQTPRYLIKTRGQQVTLSCSPISGHRSVSWYQQTPGQGLQFLFEYFSETQRNKGNFPGRFSGRQFSNSRSEMNVSTLELGDSALYLCASSIDSNTEAFFGQGTRLTVV.

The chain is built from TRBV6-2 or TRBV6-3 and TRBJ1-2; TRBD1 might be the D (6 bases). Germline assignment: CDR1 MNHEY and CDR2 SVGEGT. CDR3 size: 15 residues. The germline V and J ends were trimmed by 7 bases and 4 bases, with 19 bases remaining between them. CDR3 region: CASTPRGATLYGYTF. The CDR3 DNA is TGTGCCAGCACCCCCAGGGGTGCCACCCTCTATGGCTACACCTTC.

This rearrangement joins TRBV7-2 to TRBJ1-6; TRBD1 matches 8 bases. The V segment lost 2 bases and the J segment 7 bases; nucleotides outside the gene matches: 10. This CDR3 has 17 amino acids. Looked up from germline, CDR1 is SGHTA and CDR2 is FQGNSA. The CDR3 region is CASSLRRQGARNSPLHF. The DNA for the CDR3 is TGTGCCAGCAGCTTACGGCGGCAGGGGGCGCGAAATTCACCCCTCCACTTT.

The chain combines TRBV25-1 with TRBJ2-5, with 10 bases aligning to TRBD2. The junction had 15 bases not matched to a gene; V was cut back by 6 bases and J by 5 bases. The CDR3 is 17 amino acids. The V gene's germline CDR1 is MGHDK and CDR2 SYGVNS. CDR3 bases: TGTGCCAGCAGCACAGCGGGGGGGTCGACCTCGAATGAGACCCAGTACTTC. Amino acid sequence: CASSTAGGSTSNETQYF.

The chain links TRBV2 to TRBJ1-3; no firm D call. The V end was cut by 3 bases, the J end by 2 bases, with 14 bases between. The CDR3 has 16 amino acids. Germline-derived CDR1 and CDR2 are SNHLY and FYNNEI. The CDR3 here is CASSERFGNAGNTIYF. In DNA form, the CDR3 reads TGTGCCAGCAGTGAGAGATTCGGTAACGCTGGAAACACCATATATTTT.

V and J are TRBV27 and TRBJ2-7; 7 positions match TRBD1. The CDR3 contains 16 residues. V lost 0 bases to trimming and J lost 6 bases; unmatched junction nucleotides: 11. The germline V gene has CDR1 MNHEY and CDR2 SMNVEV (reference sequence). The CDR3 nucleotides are TGTGCCAGCAGTTTATCGACAGGGTTTTCAGTGGGCGAGCAGTACTTC. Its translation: CASSLSTGFSVGEQYF.

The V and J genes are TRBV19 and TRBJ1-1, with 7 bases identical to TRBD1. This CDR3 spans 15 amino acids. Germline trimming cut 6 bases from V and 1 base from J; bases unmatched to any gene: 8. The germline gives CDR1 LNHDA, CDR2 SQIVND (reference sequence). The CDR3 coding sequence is TGTGCCAGTAGGGAGGGACAGACGAAGAACACTGAAGCTTTCTTT. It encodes CASREGQTKNTEAFF.

For the CDR3, the DNA is TGTGCCAGTACCCCAGGGGCTGGGGCCAACGTCCTGACTTTC. It translates to CASTPGAGANVLTF. V and J are TRBV19 and TRBJ2-6, with D possibly matching TRBD1 (6 bases). Trimming pared 7 bases from V and 2 bases from J, leaving 9 bases between. Germline loops: CDR1 LNHDA, CDR2 SQIVND (reference sequence). This CDR3 has 14 amino acids.

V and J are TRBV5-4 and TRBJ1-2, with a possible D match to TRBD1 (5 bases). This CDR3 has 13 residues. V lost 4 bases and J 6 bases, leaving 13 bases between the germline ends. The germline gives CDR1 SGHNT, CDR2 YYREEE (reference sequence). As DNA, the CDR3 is TGTGCCAGCAGCCCTGGACAATCGAATGGCTACACCTTC. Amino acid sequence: CASSPGQSNGYTF.

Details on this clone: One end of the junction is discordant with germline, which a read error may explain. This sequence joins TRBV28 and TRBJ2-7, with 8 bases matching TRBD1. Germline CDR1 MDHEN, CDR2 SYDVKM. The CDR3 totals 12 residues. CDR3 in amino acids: CAISPGGDEQYF. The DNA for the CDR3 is TGTGCCATCAGTCCAGGGGGCGACGAGCAGTACTTC.

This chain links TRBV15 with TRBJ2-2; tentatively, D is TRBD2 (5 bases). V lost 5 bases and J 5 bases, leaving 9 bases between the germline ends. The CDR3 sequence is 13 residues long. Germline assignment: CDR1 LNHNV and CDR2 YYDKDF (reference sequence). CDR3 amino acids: CATSLRETGELFF. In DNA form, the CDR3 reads TGTGCCACCAGCCTAAGGGAGACCGGGGAGCTGTTTTTT.

The CDR3 DNA is TGTGCCAGCAGCCAATGGCAGGGGGGTAATTACAATGAGCAGTTCTTC. Its translation: CASSQWQGGNYNEQFF. The V gene is TRBV3-1 (or the pseudogene TRBV3-2), the J gene TRBJ2-1; a weak D match, TRBD1 (7 bases). Trimming pared 2 bases from V and 4 bases from J, leaving 15 bases between. This CDR3 has 16 residues. Germline assignment: CDR1 LGHDT and CDR2 YNNKEL (reference sequence).

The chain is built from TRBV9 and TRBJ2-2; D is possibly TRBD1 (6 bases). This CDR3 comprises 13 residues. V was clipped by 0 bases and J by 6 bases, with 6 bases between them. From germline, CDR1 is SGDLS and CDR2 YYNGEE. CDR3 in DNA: TGTGCCAGCAGCGTAGAGGGGGCCGGGGAGCTGTTTTTT. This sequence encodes CASSVEGAGELFF.

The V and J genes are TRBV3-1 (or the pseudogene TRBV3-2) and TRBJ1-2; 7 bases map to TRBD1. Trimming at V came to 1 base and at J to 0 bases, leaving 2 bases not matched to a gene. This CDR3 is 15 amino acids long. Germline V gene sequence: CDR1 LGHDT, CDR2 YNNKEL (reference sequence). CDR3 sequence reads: CASSQADRSNYGYTF. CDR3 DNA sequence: TGTGCCAGCAGCCAAGCGGACAGGTCTAACTATGGCTACACCTTC.

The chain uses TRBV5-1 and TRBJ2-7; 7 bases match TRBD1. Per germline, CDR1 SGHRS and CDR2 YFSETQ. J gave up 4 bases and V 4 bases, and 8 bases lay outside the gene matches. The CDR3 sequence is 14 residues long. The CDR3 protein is CASSPGTELYEQYF. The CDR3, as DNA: TGCGCCAGCAGCCCCGGGACAGAACTTTACGAGCAGTACTTC.